This T cell receptor (beta chain) was identified during a study of blood T cell repertoires in COVID-19. Study in general: Samples taken during acute and convalescent COVID-19 were collected in the United States, Italy and Spain. Nucleic acid was either cDNA or gDNA, and it came from T cells, B-cell-depleted T cells, or PBMCs.

As processed by the authors: Estimates of nucleated cell counts were drawn from the amplification of reference gene primers. Generated by immunoSEQ multiplex PCR, the TCRdb table keeps only in-frame clones and is missing some. That table furnishes V, J and clone size, whereas the DNA furnished D and trimming. The data hold about 140,000 clones, with 84% observed a single time. In germline, CDR1 is SGHRS, CDR2 YFSETQ. Trimming took off 0 bases at V and 0 bases at J, with 15 bases between the two ends. There are 18 residues in the CDR3. J is TRBJ1-4 and V is TRBV5-1; D might be TRBD1 (5 bases). This sequence originates from a man aged 55 to 70 with active or convalescent COVID-19. The sequencing sample was made of peripheral blood. The chain's CDR3 is CASSLGGTGFATNEKLFF. As DNA, the CDR3 is TGCGCCAGCAGCTTGGGCGGGACGGGGTTTGCAACTAATGAAAAACTGTTTTTT. Combining the CDR3 with reference TRBV5-1 and TRBJ1-4 gives the whole variable domain KAGVTQTPRYLIKTRGQQVTLSCSPISGHRSVSWYQQTPGQGLQFLFEYFSETQRNKGNFPGRFSGRQFSNSRSEMNVSTLELGDSALYLCASSLGGTGFATNEKLFFGSGTQLSVL.